This is a list of T cell receptor beta chains from one sample in a study of cytomegalovirus exposure and HLA in healthy donors. TCRdb's copy holds only in-frame clones and misses some; the assay was immunoSEQ multiplex PCR. Of approximately 110,000 clones listed, about nine tenths are singletons. Sequencing was performed on PBMCs. All receptors derive from a woman under 30 in good health and CMV-seronegative. The CDR3 runs from the conserved cysteine through the conserved F or W. D genes are given only for firm matches. Some rows have no size entry. The others give once, few or many, or a class for an expanded clone.

size: few; V: TRBV6-1; D: TRBD1; J: TRBJ2-5; CDR3: CASGQGADQETQYF; DNA: TGTGCCAGCGGACAGGGGGCTGACCAAGAGACCCAGTACTTC
size: .; V: TRBV9; D: .; J: TRBJ2-7; CDR3: CASSVASRGYEQYF; DNA: TGTGCCAGCAGCGTAGCTTCCCGGGGCTACGAGCAGTACTTC
size: .; V: TRBV15; D: TRBD1; J: TRBJ1-1; CDR3: CATSRDYQAGGWWAFF; DNA: TGTGCCACCAGCAGAGATTATCAGGCAGGGGGCTGGTGGGCTTTCTTT
size: once; V: TRBV28; D: .; J: TRBJ2-7; CDR3: CASSLTGSLSSYEQYF; DNA: TGTGCCAGCAGTTTAACAGGGTCCCTAAGCTCCTACGAGCAGTACTTC
size: .; V: TRBV5-1; D: .; J: TRBJ2-3; CDR3: CASSSNLGLRVDTQYF; DNA: TGCGCCAGCAGCTCCAATTTGGGGCTGCGAGTAGATACGCAGTATTTT
size: .; V: TRBV30; D: TRBD1; J: TRBJ1-4; CDR3: CAWRDRGSEKLFF; DNA: TGTGCCTGGAGAGACAGGGGATCTGAAAAACTGTTTTTT
size: .; V: TRBV6-5; D: TRBD1; J: TRBJ1-4; CDR3: CASRVTGARVEKLFF; DNA: TGTGCCAGCAGAGTCACAGGGGCGCGGGTGGAAAAACTGTTTTTT
size: .; V: TRBV30; D: .; J: TRBJ1-4; CDR3: CAWSTTRVATNEKLFF; DNA: TGTGCCTGGAGTACAACTCGGGTGGCAACTAATGAAAAACTGTTTTTT
size: .; V: TRBV7-6; D: TRBD1; J: TRBJ1-1; CDR3: CASSYGTGGLNTEAFF; DNA: TGTGCCAGCAGTTACGGGACAGGGGGTTTGAACACTGAAGCTTTCTTT
size: .; V: TRBV28; D: .; J: TRBJ2-1; CDR3: CASSLNNEQFF; DNA: TGTGCCAGCAGTCTTAACAATGAGCAGTTCTTC
size: .; V: TRBV28; D: .; J: TRBJ2-7; CDR3: CASSSLTTGRHYEQYF; DNA: TGTGCCAGCAGTTCACTGACGACAGGGAGGCACTACGAGCAGTACTTC
size: .; V: TRBV5-4; D: TRBD1; J: TRBJ1-1; CDR3: CASSHMRDSNREAFF; DNA: TGTGCCAGCAGCCACATGAGGGACAGCAACCGAGAAGCTTTCTTT
size: .; V: TRBV29-1; D: TRBD1; J: TRBJ2-5; CDR3: CSGDRGLQETQYF; DNA: TGCAGCGGAGACAGGGGGCTCCAAGAGACCCAGTACTTC
size: .; V: TRBV5-1; D: TRBD2; J: TRBJ2-7; CDR3: CASRAGLEPLYEQYF; DNA: TGCGCCAGCCGAGCCGGACTAGAGCCCCTTTACGAGCAGTACTTC
size: .; V: TRBV29-1; D: .; J: TRBJ2-1; CDR3: CSVPLFTRGSKSYNEQFF; DNA: TGCAGCGTTCCGCTCTTTACTCGAGGGAGTAAGTCCTACAATGAGCAGTTCTTC
size: once; V: TRBV16; D: .; J: TRBJ2-7; CDR3: CASSQPRAGSVEQYF; DNA: TGTGCCAGCAGCCAACCTCGGGCAGGGTCCGTCGAGCAGTACTTC
size: .; V: TRBV6-1; D: .; J: TRBJ1-3; CDR3: CASSTPWRGGNTIYF; DNA: TGTGCCAGCAGTACTCCGTGGAGGGGAGGAAACACCATATATTTT
size: .; V: TRBV7-9; D: .; J: TRBJ2-5; CDR3: CASSLMSSSETQYF; DNA: TGTGCCAGCAGCTTAATGAGTAGCTCAGAGACCCAGTACTTC
size: .; V: TRBV2; D: .; J: TRBJ2-5; CDR3: CASGRGETQYF; DNA: TGTGCCAGCGGTAGGGGGGAGACCCAGTACTTC
size: .; V: TRBV11-2; D: .; J: TRBJ2-7; CDR3: CASSLGRGAYEQYF; DNA: TGTGCCAGCAGCTTAGGTCGGGGGGCGTACGAGCAGTACTTC
size: .; V: TRBV28; D: .; J: TRBJ1-2; CDR3: CASSLARGAYGYTF; DNA: TGTGCCAGCAGTTTAGCCCGGGGGGCCTATGGCTACACCTTC
size: once; V: TRBV11-2; D: .; J: TRBJ1-6; CDR3: CASSLAFVGSPLHF; DNA: TGTGCCAGCAGCTTAGCATTTGTCGGTTCACCCCTCCACTTT
size: .; V: TRBV30; D: TRBD1; J: TRBJ2-1; CDR3: CAWGQGGWNEQFF; DNA: TGTGCCTGGGGACAGGGTGGCTGGAATGAGCAGTTCTTC
size: .; V: TRBV10-3; D: TRBD2; J: TRBJ2-7; CDR3: CAIRRAGGQVQYF; DNA: TGTGCCATCAGAAGAGCGGGAGGGCAGGTGCAGTACTTC
size: .; V: TRBV6-6; D: .; J: TRBJ1-1; CDR3: CASSVDSVTEAFF; DNA: TGTGCCAGCAGTGTGGACTCGGTCACTGAAGCTTTCTTT
size: once; V: TRBV7-9; D: TRBD1; J: TRBJ2-3; CDR3: CASRIWGDRPAGGQYF; DNA: TGTGCCAGCAGGATCTGGGGGGACAGGCCAGCTGGGGGGCAGTATTTT
size: .; V: TRBV28; D: .; J: TRBJ1-5; CDR3: CASSLTGLQPQHF; DNA: TGTGCCAGCAGCCTTACAGGTCTCCAGCCCCAGCATTTT
size: .; V: TRBV6-4; D: .; J: TRBJ2-3; CDR3: CASSDQSDTDTQYF; DNA: TGTGCCAGCAGTGACCAGTCAGACACAGATACGCAGTATTTT
size: once; V: TRBV20-1; D: .; J: TRBJ1-4; CDR3: CSAPTQGKLFF; DNA: TGCAGTGCGCCAACCCAGGGAAAACTGTTTTTT
size: .; V: TRBV6-5; D: TRBD2; J: TRBJ2-3; CDR3: CASSYSTGGGDTQYF; DNA: TGTGCCAGCAGTTACTCGACGGGGGGGGGAGATACGCAGTATTTT
size: once; V: TRBV6-6; D: TRBD2; J: TRBJ2-5; CDR3: CASNLGLAGQETQYF; DNA: TGTGCCAGCAACCTGGGACTAGCGGGCCAAGAGACCCAGTACTTC
size: .; V: TRBV7-7; D: .; J: TRBJ2-1; CDR3: CASSRDYADEQFF; DNA: TGTGCCAGCAGTCGCGACTATGCCGATGAGCAGTTCTTC
size: once; V: TRBV4-2; D: .; J: TRBJ2-4; CDR3: CASSQDLGGGSKNIQYF; DNA: TGTGCCAGCAGCCAAGATTTGGGGGGGGGCTCCAAAAACATTCAGTACTTC
size: .; V: TRBV4-1; D: .; J: TRBJ2-6; CDR3: CASSQVDTSSGANVLTF; DNA: TGCGCCAGCAGCCAAGTTGACACCTCCTCTGGGGCCAACGTCCTGACTTTC
size: .; V: TRBV5-1; D: .; J: TRBJ1-2; CDR3: CASSLDVAGVYGYTF; DNA: TGCGCCAGCAGCTTGGATGTGGCAGGGGTCTATGGCTACACCTTC
size: once; V: TRBV5-1; D: TRBD1; J: TRBJ2-5; CDR3: CASSSGGNGQETQYF; DNA: TGCGCCAGCAGCTCAGGGGGCAACGGCCAAGAGACCCAGTACTTC
size: .; V: TRBV7-2; D: .; J: TRBJ1-1; CDR3: CASSLEGPNTEAFF; DNA: TGTGCCAGCAGCTTGGAGGGACCGAACACTGAAGCTTTCTTT